The 16 T cell receptor beta chains in this list originate from one sample, sequenced in a study of CD8 T cells in Susac syndrome. The RNA, about 0.45 to 1 ug, was put through reverse transcription using random hexamers. A single record per CDR3 protein comes from TCRdb applying MiXCR to the immunoSEQ multiplex PCR reads. Altogether approximately 180,000 distinct CDR3 sequences are present, around 90% being singletons, with the ten largest covering roughly 0.087%. Sequenced: CD4+ T cells from PBMCs. These receptors were collected from a human donor with Susac syndrome.

The chain combines TRBV6-4 with TRBJ2-3; D not resolved. Germline-derived CDR1 and CDR2 are MRHNA and SNTAGT. This CDR3 has 15 residues. Trimming cost V 3 bases and J 2 bases, with 12 bases left between them. Here the CDR3 reads CASSEDGRTTDTQYF. CDR3 DNA sequence: TGTGCCAGCAGTGAGGACGGACGGACCACAGATACGCAGTATTTT.

The CDR3 DNA sequence: TGTGCCAGCAGGAAGGACAGGGGGCATACTGAAGCTTTCTTT. As protein: CASRKDRGHTEAFF. V usage is TRBV12-3 or TRBV12-4 and J usage is TRBJ1-1; TRBD1 matches 11 bases. This CDR3 comprises 14 residues. With V trimmed by 6 bases and J by 5 bases, 5 bases remained unmatched.

This clonotype was picked up one time. This chain joins TRBV6-5 and TRBJ2-7, with 7 bases lining up with TRBD1. The CDR3 covers 15 residues. V trimming: 6 bases; J trimming: 3 bases; junction bases outside the gene matches: 11. Germline lookup yields CDR1 MNHEY and CDR2 SVGAGI. The CDR3: CASSNNRDSIYEQYF. The CDR3 DNA is TGTGCCAGCAGCAATAACCGGGACAGCATCTACGAGCAGTACTTC.

This rearrangement joins TRBV5-1 to TRBJ2-7, with 14 bases lining up with TRBD2. Germline V gives CDR1 SGHRS, CDR2 YFSETQ. This CDR3 has 19 residues. Trimming at V came to 0 bases and at J to 4 bases, leaving 12 bases not matched to a gene. The CDR3 nucleotides read TGCGCCAGCAGCTTGGAACCGGGGACTAGCGGGAGAATTTTATACGAGCAGTACTTC. The encoded protein is CASSLEPGTSGRILYEQYF. The whole variable domain, filled in from reference TRBV5-1 and TRBJ2-7, reads KAGVTQTPRYLIKTRGQQVTLSCSPISGHRSVSWYQQTPGQGLQFLFEYFSETQRNKGNFPGRFSGRQFSNSRSEMNVSTLELGDSALYLCASSLEPGTSGRILYEQYFGPGTRLTVT.

This rearrangement joins TRBV5-1 to TRBJ1-5; TRBD1 might be the D (5 bases). V was clipped by 1 base and J by 4 bases, with 9 bases between them. The CDR3 is 14 amino acids. CDR1 and CDR2 (germline): SGHRS, YFSETQ. The CDR3 DNA reads TGCGCCAGCAGCTTGAGTGGGGGTAATCAGCCCCAGCATTTT. The encoded protein is CASSLSGGNQPQHF.

This chain connects TRBV20-1 to TRBJ2-1, with a tentative D call TRBD2 (6 bases). Trimming cost V 6 bases and J 3 bases, with 30 bases left between them. Germline CDR1 and CDR2: DFQATT and SNEGSKA (reference sequence). The CDR3 totals 19 residues. For the CDR3, the DNA is TGCAGTGCCAGTGACCATTCTAAGGCCCTAGCGAATGTCTACAATGAGCAGTTCTTC. It is translated as CSASDHSKALANVYNEQFF.

This chain connects TRBV12-3 or TRBV12-4 to TRBJ2-1, with D unclear. The V gene lost 2 bases and the J gene lost 1 base, with 9 bases spanning the gap. The CDR3 contains 15 residues. Written as DNA, the CDR3 is TGTGCCAGCAGTTTAATAGATAATTCCTACAATGAGCAGTTCTTC. This sequence encodes CASSLIDNSYNEQFF.

CDR3 sequence reads: CASSEDARRTEAFF. Here the CDR3 DNA reads TGTGCCAGCAGTGAGGACGCTCGAAGGACTGAAGCTTTCTTT. The V gene is TRBV2, the J gene TRBJ1-1, with D unclear. Germline CDR1 and CDR2: SNHLY and FYNNEI. The CDR3 loop spans 14 amino acids. Trimming pared 3 bases from V and 5 bases from J, leaving 13 bases between.

The rearrangement joins TRBV24-1 to TRBJ2-1; TRBD2 matches at 7 bases. Losses at the gene ends were 5 bases for V and 7 bases for J; bases not matched to a gene: 7. The length of the CDR3 is 14 residues. Germline V gene lookup returns CDR1 KGHDR and CDR2 SFDVKD. CDR3 coding DNA: TGTGCCACCAGTGTAGTGGGAGGGCGGAATGAGCAGTTCTTC. This translates into CATSVVGGRNEQFF.

The rearrangement links TRBV3-1 to TRBJ2-5; no clear D gene. Germline V gives CDR1 LGHDT, CDR2 YNNKEL (reference sequence). Trimming pared 2 bases from V and 5 bases from J, leaving 9 bases between. The CDR3 runs to 13 residues. The CDR3 nucleotides are TGTGCCAGCAGCCAAAATAGTTGGGAGACCCAGTACTTC. This sequence encodes CASSQNSWETQYF.

V is TRBV19 and J is TRBJ2-4; 8 bases fit TRBD2. Per the germline V gene, CDR1 is LNHDA and CDR2 is SQIVND (reference sequence). Trimming at V came to 9 bases and at J to 7 bases, leaving 5 bases not matched to a gene. The CDR3 consists of 12 residues. The CDR3 is CASRGGNNIQYF. The CDR3 coding sequence is TGTGCCAGCCGGGGGGGCAACAACATTCAGTACTTC.

CDR3 in amino acids: CASSYLPDSALVAFF. The CDR3 DNA reads TGCGCCAGCAGCTACCTCCCCGACAGTGCACTGGTAGCTTTCTTT. V and J are TRBV5-1 and TRBJ1-1; possibly TRBD1 for D (5 bases). Germline V gene data show CDR1 as SGHRS and CDR2 as YFSETQ. Deletions cut 3 bases from V and 10 bases from J, with 22 bases between. CDR3 size: 15 residues.

The chain links TRBV5-1 to TRBJ1-2; D possibly corresponds to TRBD1 (5 bases). Germline V CDR1 and CDR2: SGHRS, YFSETQ. The CDR3 is 13 residues long. V lost 9 bases, J lost 5 bases, and 17 bases lay in between. CDR3 amino acids: CATAQGDSYGYTF. In DNA form, the CDR3 reads TGCGCCACCGCTCAGGGAGACTCTTATGGCTACACCTTC.

This rearrangement joins TRBV2 to TRBJ2-5, with 14 bases that match TRBD2. J lost 5 bases, V lost 8 bases, and 10 bases had no gene match. CDR1 is SNHLY, CDR2 FYNNEI, per germline. The CDR3 has 16 residues. The CDR3 protein is CASSGTSGSSRETQYF. CDR3 DNA: TGTGCCAGCTCAGGGACTAGCGGGAGTTCGCGGGAGACCCAGTACTTC.

This rearrangement joins TRBV29-1 to TRBJ2-7; 7 bases map to TRBD1. V lost 7 bases to trimming and J lost 4 bases; unmatched junction nucleotides: 4. The CDR3 length is 11 residues. CDR1 is SQVTM, CDR2 ANQGSEA, per germline. The CDR3 sequence: CSAYRGYEQYF. CDR3 coding DNA: TGCAGCGCATACAGGGGTTACGAGCAGTACTTC.

This clonotype showed up just once. The gene calls are TRBV6-1 and TRBJ1-2, with unresolved D. The CDR3 is made up of 15 amino acids. V gave up 2 bases and J gave up 2 bases, with 12 bases separating them. Germline V lookup: CDR1 MNHNS, CDR2 SASEGT. The CDR3 loop reads CASSESGPQNYGYTF. The CDR3 DNA sequence: TGTGCCAGCAGTGAATCCGGACCCCAGAACTATGGCTACACCTTC.